This T cell receptor (beta chain) was captured by sequencing in a study of blood T cell repertoires in COVID-19. Study context: Sample material is recorded as cDNA or gDNA derived from T cells, B-cell-depleted T cells, or PBMCs.

The sample holds one count of this clone. Followed longitudinally, the Seattle patients had been enrolled during active infection. The CDR3 is made up of 18 amino acids. Germline-derived CDR1 and CDR2 are SGHRS and YFSETQ. The ends were cut back, 5 bases at V and 0 bases at J, with 21 bases in the middle. The authors' processing: How many nucleated cells were present was estimated from reference gene primer amplification. Profiled with immunoSEQ multiplex PCR; TCRdb holds only in-frame clones, not every one. D and trimming come from the DNA, and the V and J calls and clone size come from that table. Here the sample spans some 75,000 clones, around 80% being singletons.

The V and J genes are TRBV5-1 and TRBJ2-1, with D possibly TRBD2 on 6 matching bases. Sequenced material: peripheral blood. This TCR derives from a man in his fifties with COVID-19, enrolled during active disease. As DNA, the CDR3 is TGCGCCAGCAGGGATGGTAGCGGCGGTCGCAGCTCCTACAATGAGCAGTTCTTC. Amino acid sequence: CASRDGSGGRSSYNEQFF. Looking up the rest from reference TRBV5-1 and TRBJ2-1 gives the full variable domain: KAGVTQTPRYLIKTRGQQVTLSCSPISGHRSVSWYQQTPGQGLQFLFEYFSETQRNKGNFPGRFSGRQFSNSRSEMNVSTLELGDSALYLCASRDGSGGRSSYNEQFFGPGTRLTVL.